The 17 T cell receptor beta chains below come from one sample, sequenced in a study of early T cells in non-severe SARS-CoV-2 infection. From the 5' RACE reads, TCRdb called clonotypes with MiXCR, one entry per CDR3 protein. The sample carries about 50,000 distinct CDR3 sequences, roughly 11% recorded once. The specimen was whole blood. The receptor set was obtained from an adult who was a healthcare worker with PCR-confirmed SARS-CoV-2 infection or an uninfected control (not recorded which).

The chain recombines TRBV5-1 with TRBJ1-5, with D unresolved. Between the trimmed V and J ends, which lost 0 bases and 5 bases, there was a span of 12 bases. CDR1 is SGHRS and CDR2 is YFSETQ in the germline V gene. This CDR3 comprises 15 residues. CDR3 in amino acids: CASSLDGLGDQPQHF. The CDR3 nucleotides are TGCGCCAGCAGCTTGGATGGGTTGGGAGATCAGCCCCAGCATTTT.

The chain links TRBV19 to TRBJ2-1; D is perhaps TRBD2 (6 bases). Looked up from germline, CDR1 is LNHDA and CDR2 is SQIVND (reference sequence). The CDR3 covers 18 residues. Trimming left V 4 bases short and J 7 bases short, with 26 bases between. The CDR3 protein is CASSTLFRDFPSKNEQFF. The DNA of the CDR3 is TGTGCCAGTAGTACCCTCTTCCGGGACTTTCCCTCGAAGAATGAGCAGTTCTTC.

This clonotype was observed at least ten times. This rearrangement joins TRBV2 to TRBJ2-3; D possibly corresponds to TRBD2 (6 bases). With 3 bases removed from V and 2 bases from J, the gap between germline ends came to 9 bases. Germline V gene lookup returns CDR1 SNHLY and CDR2 FYNNEI. This CDR3 has 14 amino acids. The CDR3 DNA is TGTGCCAGCAGTGAGGGGGGATCCACAGATACGCAGTATTTT. It codes for CASSEGGSTDTQYF.

This clonotype was observed a handful of times. The rearrangement joins TRBV28 to TRBJ2-7, with no clear D. The CDR3 extends over 15 amino acids. The V and J ends lost 2 bases and 5 bases respectively, with 16 bases between them. Germline V gene sequence: CDR1 MDHEN, CDR2 SYDVKM. CDR3 sequence: CASSLSPQQANEQYF. CDR3 coding DNA: TGTGCCAGCAGTTTAAGTCCGCAGCAAGCCAACGAGCAGTACTTC.

This clonotype was found a few times. V and J are TRBV29-1 and TRBJ2-5; weak D call: TRBD2 (5 bases). The V gene's germline CDR1 is SQVTM and CDR2 ANQGSEA. Trimming took off 1 base at V and 4 bases at J, with 10 bases between the two ends. This CDR3 contains 13 residues. The CDR3 is CSVEVEGRETQYF. The CDR3, as DNA: TGCAGCGTTGAAGTTGAAGGGAGAGAGACCCAGTACTTC.

This clonotype has ten or more counts. This chain uses TRBV13 with TRBJ1-2; weak D call: TRBD1 (6 bases). This CDR3 comprises 14 residues. Deletions cut 5 bases from V and 6 bases from J, with 16 bases between. Germline V CDR1 and CDR2: PRHDT, FYEKMQ (reference sequence). The CDR3 loop is CASSPSWGANGYTF. The CDR3 nucleotides are TGTGCCAGCAGCCCGTCATGGGGGGCTAATGGCTACACCTTC.

The chain carries TRBV28 and TRBJ2-1, with D perhaps matching TRBD1 (5 bases). V was shortened by 8 bases and J by 4 bases, with 9 bases between the two germline ends. The CDR3 is 12 amino acids. Per the germline V gene, CDR1 is MDHEN and CDR2 is SYDVKM. CDR3 DNA: TGTGCCAGCGAAGGACAATACAATGAGCAGTTCTTC. Translated, it gives CASEGQYNEQFF.

This clonotype was seen ten or more times. This rearrangement joins TRBV20-1 to TRBJ2-4; D may match TRBD1 or TRBD2 (5 bases each). V lost 5 bases, J lost 7 bases, and 21 bases lay in between. The CDR3 runs to 15 residues. CDR1 is DFQATT, CDR2 SNEGSKA, per germline (reference sequence). The CDR3 sequence is CSAYTRDAPRNIQYF. CDR3 DNA sequence: TGCAGTGCTTACACCCGGGACGCCCCAAGGAACATTCAGTACTTC.

A few counts support this clonotype. This sequence joins TRBV11-2 and TRBJ2-7; 11 nucleotides align to TRBD2. CDR3 length equals 17 residues. Germline V lookup: CDR1 SGHAT, CDR2 FQNNGV. V dropped 5 bases and J dropped 1; count of bases not matched to a gene: 10. CDR3 sequence: CASSPNGLAGESYEQYF. The CDR3 coding sequence is TGTGCCAGCAGCCCCAACGGACTAGCGGGCGAATCCTACGAGCAGTACTTC. Full variable domain (missing parts from reference TRBV11-2 and TRBJ2-7): EAGVAQSPRYKIIEKRQSVAFWCNPISGHATLYWYQQILGQGPKLLIQFQNNGVVDDSQLPKDRFSAERLKGVDSTLKIQPAKLEDSAVYLCASSPNGLAGESYEQYFGPGTRLTVT.

The chain is built from TRBV13 and TRBJ2-6; D uncertain. V was pared by 5 bases and J by 0 bases, with 14 bases between. This CDR3 has 17 residues. The germline V gene encodes CDR1 PRHDT and CDR2 FYEKMQ (reference sequence). As DNA, the CDR3 is TGTGCCAGCAGCCCTCTAGGAACAATCTCTGGGGCCAACGTCCTGACTTTC. Translated: CASSPLGTISGANVLTF.

This clonotype was detected a few times. The chain is built from TRBV5-6 and TRBJ1-5; 7 positions agree with TRBD1. With V trimmed by 0 bases and J by 10 bases, 7 bases remained unmatched. The CDR3 contains 14 residues. CDR1 and CDR2 from the germline V gene are SGHDT and YYEEEE. CDR3 sequence: CASSLEQGVGPQHF. DNA for the CDR3: TGTGCCAGCAGCTTGGAGCAGGGGGTTGGACCCCAGCATTTT.

This clonotype was counted many times. This chain links TRBV7-3 with TRBJ2-2; no clear D gene. Germline loops: CDR1 SGHTA, CDR2 FQGTGA. V was cut by 5 bases and J by 4 bases, with 11 bases left in between. The CDR3 is made up of 14 amino acids. CDR3 protein: CASSAQWGTGELFF. CDR3 sequence (DNA): TGTGCCAGCAGCGCCCAGTGGGGCACCGGGGAGCTGTTTTTT.

This clonotype has ten or more counts. The V call is TRBV13, the J call TRBJ1-1; tentatively, D is TRBD1 (6 bases). Trimming cost V 5 bases and J 7 bases, with 8 bases left between them. This CDR3 has 11 residues. In germline, CDR1 is PRHDT, CDR2 FYEKMQ (reference sequence). The CDR3: CASSQGSEAFF. As DNA, the CDR3 is TGTGCCAGCAGCCAGGGGAGTGAAGCTTTCTTT. Supplemented by reference TRBV13 and TRBJ1-1, the full variable domain reads AAGVIQSPRHLIKEKRETATLKCYPIPRHDTVYWYQQGPGQDPQFLISFYEKMQSDKGSIPDRFSAQQFSDYHSELNMSSLELGDSALYFCASSQGSEAFFGQGTRLTVV.

This rearrangement joins TRBV28 to TRBJ2-7; no clear D. CDR3 length equals 13 residues. The germline V gene has CDR1 MDHEN and CDR2 SYDVKM. Trimming removed 6 bases at V and 1 base at J, with 10 bases between. The CDR3 bases are TGTGCCAGCAGCCCCTCAGTGTCCTACGAGCAGTACTTC. Translation: CASSPSVSYEQYF.

This clonotype was seen a few times. This chain joins TRBV7-6 and TRBJ2-6; the D is unclear. CDR1 is SGHVS, CDR2 FNYEAQ, per germline. There are 15 residues in the CDR3. V was clipped by 5 bases and J by 0 bases, with 8 bases between them. CDR3 protein: CASSRTNSGANVLTF. DNA for the CDR3: TGTGCCAGCAGCCGCACTAACTCTGGGGCCAACGTCCTGACTTTC.

This clonotype came up many times. CDR3 bases: TGTGCCAGCAGCTTAACAGACAATCAGCCCCAGCATTTT. This sequence encodes CASSLTDNQPQHF. The rearrangement links TRBV7-9 to TRBJ1-5; D is uncertain. CDR1 SEHNR and CDR2 FQNEAQ come from the germline V gene (reference sequence). This CDR3 is 13 amino acids long. V dropped 2 bases and J dropped 3 bases, with 5 bases sitting between them. The full variable domain, its missing parts supplied by reference TRBV7-9 and TRBJ1-5, is DTGVSQNPRHKITKRGQNVTFRCDPISEHNRLYWYRQTLGQGPEFLTYFQNEAQLEKSRLLSDRFSAERPKGSFSTLEIQRTEQGDSAMYLCASSLTDNQPQHFGDGTRLSIL.

V gene TRBV6-5 combines with J gene TRBJ1-1, with D unresolved. From germline, CDR1 is MNHEY and CDR2 SVGAGI. This CDR3 comprises 13 residues. Trimming took off 0 bases at V and 2 bases at J, with 4 bases between the two ends. CDR3: CASSYSINTEAFF. The DNA for the CDR3 is TGTGCCAGCAGTTACTCGATTAACACTGAAGCTTTCTTT.